The entry below describes one TCR beta chain. The CDR3 covers 13 residues. Trimming shortened V by 6 bases and J by 6 bases, and 15 bases separated the two germline ends. Using unique molecular identifiers, the investigators prepared the TCRbeta library. TCRdb re-derived calls from the PCR reads in MiXCR, one entry per CDR3 protein. The data show 640,000 or so distinct CDR3 sequences, 16% seen once. The data were taken from a study of T-cell reconstitution after alpha-beta-depleted transplantation in children. The sequence came from a human donor who donated a stem cell graft to a child with acute myeloid leukemia. Source: PBMCs from the stem cell graft donor, taken from the stem cell graft. The chain joins TRBV12-3 or TRBV12-4 to TRBJ2-7; the D is unclear. Here the CDR3 DNA reads TGTGCCAGCAGCCAAGTCTGGGAAGGCGAGCAGTACTTC. This encodes CASSQVWEGEQYF.